This TCR beta chain was captured in a study of blood T cells in healthy people across ages. Of note for this clonotype: Its target is not known.

The study's findings and limits: Expanded clonotype changes were possibly confounded by unknown donor CMV status. TCR beta diversity, measured per million T cells, fell in a roughly linear way with age.

The CDR3 loop spans 14 amino acids. V was cut by 6 bases and J by 4 bases, with 15 bases left in between. Germline assignment: CDR1 MNHEY and CDR2 SMNVEV (reference sequence). Primers used in a second PCR of roughly 7 to 11 cycles were a sample-barcoded 5' primer and a J-beta primer mix. The study obtained at least 3 million CDR3-containing paired-end reads from every sample. MiXCR was run by TCRdb on the 5' RACE reads, yielding one entry per CDR3 protein. The sample includes 1 million to 1.2 million distinct CDR3 sequences, around two fifths seen only once; the top ten take around 12%. The sequenced material came from blood. The genes are TRBV27 and TRBJ2-5; no definite D call. This TCR was recovered from a man aged 18 to 30 in good health. The CDR3 is CASRTQSWGETQYF. CDR3 sequence (DNA): TGTGCCAGCAGAACCCAGTCATGGGGAGAGACCCAGTACTTC.